This TCR beta chain derives from a study of response to subunit inactivated influenza vaccine. TCRdb called the RT-PCR reads again in MiXCR, with one record for every CDR3 protein. The sample holds hundreds of thousands of distinct CDR3 sequences, around 25% seen once. The study, taken as a whole, reports: Authors suggested each seasonal flu vaccination may recruit only limited numbers of new T cells.

With respect to this clonotype: The antigen is undetermined.

The germline CDR1 and CDR2 sequences are SGHAT and FQNNGV. V lost 7 bases and J lost 0; bases outside the gene matches: 11. The CDR3 is 18 residues long. The input for sequencing was CD4+ T cells sorted from PBMCs, taken approximately 5 days after vaccination. The chain recombines TRBV11-2 with TRBJ2-2; TRBD1 matches at 10 bases. The receptor was derived from a man in his fifties who received an inactivated influenza vaccine. The CDR3 DNA reads as TGTGCCAGCAAAAGAGGACAGGGGGATTCTACGAACACCGGGGAGCTGTTTTTT. Its protein is CASKRGQGDSTNTGELFF. The whole variable domain, remainder taken from reference TRBV11-2 and TRBJ2-2, is EAGVAQSPRYKIIEKRQSVAFWCNPISGHATLYWYQQILGQGPKLLIQFQNNGVVDDSQLPKDRFSAERLKGVDSTLKIQPAKLEDSAVYLCASKRGQGDSTNTGELFFGEGSRLTVL.